The 11 T cell receptor beta chains below were found in one sample sequenced in a study of T cell responses to AZD1222 COVID-19 vaccine. TCRdb keeps only in-frame clones here, not all; method: immunoSEQ multiplex PCR. The repertoire holds roughly 130,000 clones, 80% to 95% seen once, with 2.5% to 3% in the top ten. This sample comprised peripheral blood, obtained on day 0 of AZD1222 vaccination. Every receptor here comes from an adult in good health.

This rearrangement joins TRBV5-1 to TRBJ1-1; a possible D gene is TRBD1 (6 bases). V was clipped by 1 base and J by 6 bases, with 25 bases between them. The CDR3 has 18 amino acids. Germline CDR1 reads SGHRS; CDR2 reads YFSETQ. The CDR3 nucleotides read TGCGCCAGCAGCTTGAGCAGGGGAAGTCACCCTGGGGCTCCTGAAGCTTTCTTT. Its protein is CASSLSRGSHPGAPEAFF.

The chain links TRBV4-1 to TRBJ2-1; tentatively, D is TRBD2 (6 bases). Per the germline V gene, CDR1 is MGHRA and CDR2 is YSYEKL. Trimming removed 1 base from V and 10 bases from J, with 11 bases in between. The CDR3 consists of 13 residues. The CDR3 spells CASSQGPREEQFF. The CDR3 nucleotides are TGCGCCAGCAGCCAAGGCCCACGGGAGGAGCAGTTCTTC.

The chain carries TRBV12-2 and TRBJ1-1; TRBD1, as called in the table, went unchecked against the DNA. TRBV12-2 corresponds to a pseudogene. This CDR3 contains 14 residues. CDR3 amino acids: CASRLTTGLTEAFF. The CDR3 nucleotides are TGTGCAAGTCGCTTAACGACAGGGTTGACTGAAGCTTTCTTT.

This rearrangement joins TRBV11-3 to TRBJ1-4; no firm D call. CDR3 length: 14 amino acids. The V end lost 5 bases, the J end lost 7 bases, and 14 bases lay between the germline ends. Germline V gives CDR1 SGHNT, CDR2 YENEEA. Here the CDR3 reads CASSPAAGFEKLFF. CDR3 nucleotides: TGTGCCAGCAGCCCGGCGGCGGGGTTTGAAAAACTGTTTTTT.

The genes are TRBV5-1 and TRBJ2-3; D tentatively reads TRBD1 or TRBD2 (5 bases each). Trimming left V 10 bases short and J 6 bases short, with 21 bases between. CDR1 and CDR2 from the germline V gene are SGHRS and YFSETQ. The CDR3 contains 14 residues. The CDR3 protein is CASRTGAARDTQYF. The CDR3 nucleotides read TGCGCCTCCCGCACCGGGGCCGCCAGGGATACGCAGTATTTT.

This clone was counted a single time. This chain links TRBV11-2 with TRBJ2-1; perhaps TRBD1 as D (5 bases). V lost 5 bases and J 4 bases, leaving 9 bases between the germline ends. The CDR3 has 13 residues. Germline V gene data show CDR1 as SGHAT and CDR2 as FQNNGV. The CDR3 DNA is TGTGCCAGCAGCGAGGACACTTACAATGAGCAGTTCTTC. Residues: CASSEDTYNEQFF. Drawing the rest from reference TRBV11-2 and TRBJ2-1, the complete variable domain is EAGVAQSPRYKIIEKRQSVAFWCNPISGHATLYWYQQILGQGPKLLIQFQNNGVVDDSQLPKDRFSAERLKGVDSTLKIQPAKLEDSAVYLCASSEDTYNEQFFGPGTRLTVL.

The rearrangement joins TRBV2 to TRBJ1-2; 7 nucleotides match TRBD1. This CDR3 is 13 amino acids long. Germline CDR1 and CDR2: SNHLY and FYNNEI. V lost 8 bases to trimming and J lost 3 bases; unmatched junction nucleotides: 6. In nucleotides, the CDR3 is TGTGCCAGCCAACAGGGGTGGGACTATGGCTACACCTTC. This encodes CASQQGWDYGYTF.

V gene TRBV4-2 combines with J gene TRBJ2-7; 7 bases map to TRBD1. J gave up 4 bases and V 2 bases, and 11 bases lay outside the gene matches. The CDR3 runs 16 residues. CDR1 LGHNA and CDR2 YNFKEQ come from the germline V gene. CDR3 DNA sequence: TGTGCCAGCAGCCAATCATGGAGACAGGGCCTTTACGAGCAGTACTTC. It translates to CASSQSWRQGLYEQYF.

This clone came up once. The chain uses TRBV5-4 and TRBJ2-1; TRBD2 agrees at 8 bases. This CDR3 contains 15 residues. V lost 4 bases, J lost 3 bases, and 6 bases stayed unmatched. Germline CDR1 SGHNT, CDR2 YYREEE (reference sequence). The DNA for the CDR3 is TGTGCCAGCAGCCAGGGACTAGATTACTACAATGAGCAGTTCTTC. Residues: CASSQGLDYYNEQFF.

This sequence joins TRBV13 and TRBJ1-6; D remains unclear. Germline assignment: CDR1 PRHDT and CDR2 FYEKMQ (reference sequence). Trimming shortened V by 3 bases and J by 7 bases, and 4 bases separated the two germline ends. There are 12 residues in the CDR3. The CDR3 bases are TGTGCCAGCAGCTTGGACAATTCACCCCTCCACTTT. Translated: CASSLDNSPLHF.

The CDR3 here is CASSSSRGGETQYF. Here the CDR3 DNA reads TGTGCCAGCAGCTCCTCCCGGGGCGGGGAGACCCAGTACTTC. The chain joins TRBV11-2 to TRBJ2-5; D is tentatively TRBD1 or TRBD2 (5 bases each). Trimming stripped 4 bases from V and 5 bases from J, with 14 bases between. The CDR3 totals 14 residues. Looked up from germline, CDR1 is SGHAT and CDR2 is FQNNGV.